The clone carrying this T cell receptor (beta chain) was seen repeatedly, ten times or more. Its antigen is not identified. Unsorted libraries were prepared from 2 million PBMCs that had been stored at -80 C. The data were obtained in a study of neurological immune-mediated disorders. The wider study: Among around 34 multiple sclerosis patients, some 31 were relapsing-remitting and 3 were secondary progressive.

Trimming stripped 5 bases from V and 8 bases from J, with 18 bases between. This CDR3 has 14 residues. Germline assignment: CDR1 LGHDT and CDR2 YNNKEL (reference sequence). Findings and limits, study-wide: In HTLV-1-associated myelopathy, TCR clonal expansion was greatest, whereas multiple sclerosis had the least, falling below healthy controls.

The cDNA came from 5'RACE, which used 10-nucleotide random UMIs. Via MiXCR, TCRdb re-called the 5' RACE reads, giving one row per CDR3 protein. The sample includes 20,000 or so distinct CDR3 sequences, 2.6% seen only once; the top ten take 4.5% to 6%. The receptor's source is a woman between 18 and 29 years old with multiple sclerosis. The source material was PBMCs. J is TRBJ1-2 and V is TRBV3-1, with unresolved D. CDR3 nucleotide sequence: TGTGCCAGCAGCTCCCTTGGTGGGGTAGAGGGCTACACCTTC. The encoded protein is CASSSLGGVEGYTF.